This T cell receptor beta chain was recovered during a study of graft-versus-host responses after intestinal transplantation (dated by TCRdb to about 2021). In terms of the full investigation: The transplants that recipients received were multivisceral, liver-intestinal, or isolated intestinal. Every recipient was given anti-thymocyte globulin induction, followed by around three years of maintenance tacrolimus and steroids. After intestinal transplantation, graft-versus-host and host-versus-graft alloreactive T cell clones in the graft, circulation and bone marrow were tracked using bulk TCR-beta CDR3 sequencing. To identify alloreactive clones, pre-transplant mixed lymphocyte reaction products were sequenced and then compared with unstimulated pre-transplant donor and recipient T cells. Of the 20 to 30 intestinal transplant recipients enrolled in the cohort, one of whom was a retransplant, a few patients without pretransplant specimens were excluded. A peak of at least 4% donor T cells among recipient peripheral blood mononuclear cells was the definition used for donor T cell macrochimerism. Samples from three later patients were sequenced in-house on an Illumina MiSeq with MiXCR processing rather than by the commercial service.

The time point tag for this specimen amounts to: cells obtained before transplantation from donor or recipient. CD3+CD4+ and CD3+CD8+ populations were FACS-sorted from unstimulated pre-transplant donor and recipient cells taken from spleen or lymph nodes. Summary of the overall study and its limitations: The relatively low number and heterogeneity of intestinal transplant patients limited the conclusions. In the allografts of patients with donor T cell macrochimerism, GvH to HvG T cell clonal ratios were high. GvH clones were detected in recipient bone marrow, and some of these GvH clones were observed earlier in ileal mucosa or blood, consistent with an intestinal mucosal origin. Early after transplant, peak levels of circulating GvH clones were associated with declines in HvG clones.

Receptor libraries were prepared by the immunoSEQ multiplex PCR assay. For most patients, genomic DNA was isolated with the Qiagen DNeasy Blood and Tissue Kit and shipped frozen to Adaptive Biotechnologies for TCR sequencing. High-throughput TCR-beta CDR3 sequencing of genomic DNA from most patients was performed by Adaptive Biotechnologies. The authors' pipeline ran thus. Adaptive's ImmunoSEQ software was the source of the TCR sequencing data for 18 patients, while three other patients were processed with MiXCR and VDJtools. To correct CD4 versus CD8 sorting errors, sequences present in both subsets at a frequency ratio below 5:1 were removed. CDR3 nucleotide sequences shared by donor and recipient were removed because the origin of these sequences could not be assigned. Alloreactive clones required at least 2-fold expansion over unstimulated cells and minimum CFSE-low frequency of 0.002% (template counts) or 0.001% (read counts). Clones were considered mappable if detected in sequenced pre-transplant spleen, lymph node, or MLR CFSE-low populations of the donor or recipient. Cumulative frequency of alloreactive clones was calculated as a percentage of all sequences weighted by copy number. In TCRdb, the immuneACCESS table is reduced to in-frame sequences with V and J assigned. These tables do not hold every clone; where another copy was compared, an unresolved V gene accounts for under half, and the others remain unexplained. Clonal size and the V and J genes are those of that table, whereas D and trimming came from the DNA. The sample includes tens of thousands of clones, with about four fifths observed a single time. The top ten clonotypes cover roughly 0.45% of the sample.

Points on this clone: This clone's antigen is unknown. Within one base of it there is no much larger clone, and no base qualities were kept. At the DNA level, this CDR3 is encoded by other sequences in the same sample as well.

Trimming takes 6 bases from V and 0 bases from J, and the germline ends sit 15 bases apart. CDR1 and CDR2 (KGHSH, LQKENI) derive from the germline V gene. Spanning cysteine to phenylalanine, the CDR3 consists of 15 amino acids. Only the CDR3 region is kept as DNA, spanning 45 bases read in frame from base 1. The rearrangement combines TRBV18 with TRBJ2-7; the D gene is tentatively TRBD1 or TRBD2, each matching 6 bases. The sequence derives from a human donor who was the organ donor for an intestinal transplant. The specimen comprised unstimulated CD4+ T cells sorted from spleen or lymph node cells, sampled before transplant. The DNA sequence follows: TGTGCCAGCTCCCTTCGGGGGCCCCCCTCCTACGAGCAGTACTTC. It codes for CASSLRGPPSYEQYF.